The 30 T cell receptor beta chains below were found in one sample sequenced in a study of cytomegalovirus exposure and HLA in healthy donors. Amplification used 60 Vbeta primers and 13 Jbeta primers. TCRdb keeps only in-frame clones here, not all; method: immunoSEQ multiplex PCR. This table has 130,000 to 150,000 clones, 80% appearing once. The sequenced sample consisted of PBMCs. All receptors come from a male donor in good health and CMV-seropositive.

The chain joins TRBV21-1 to TRBJ2-7; TRBD1 is the table's D call, not checked against the DNA. TRBV21-1 is a pseudogene locus. This CDR3 is 15 amino acids long. CDR3: CASSKGGQGSYEQYF. In DNA, the CDR3 is TGTGCCAGCAGCAAGGGGGGACAGGGGTCCTACGAGCAGTACTTC.

V and J are TRBV6-1 and TRBJ2-7; TRBD2 might be the D (7 bases). Germline V gives CDR1 MNHNS, CDR2 SASEGT. V gave up 0 bases and J gave up 0 bases, with 12 bases separating them. The CDR3 is 16 amino acids. The CDR3 sequence: CASSEAGRGSSYEQYF. In nucleotides, the CDR3 is TGTGCCAGCAGTGAAGCGGGGAGGGGGAGCTCCTACGAGCAGTACTTC.

This clone was seen only a few times. Other DNA sequences in this sample translate to the same CDR3. J is TRBJ1-1 and V is TRBV19; D is ambiguous. Trimming took 1 base from V and 5 from J, leaving 8 bases between them. The CDR3 is 13 amino acids. Germline assignment: CDR1 LNHDA and CDR2 SQIVND (reference sequence). The CDR3, as DNA: TGTGCCAGTAGTATAGGAGGAGATACTGAAGCTTTCTTT. Translating it yields CASSIGGDTEAFF.

The chain links TRBV28 to TRBJ2-7; 8 bases fit TRBD1. Germline V gene lookup returns CDR1 MDHEN and CDR2 SYDVKM. V lost 6 bases, J lost 2 bases, and 3 bases stayed unmatched. This CDR3 contains 13 residues. The CDR3 DNA is TGTGCCAGCAGCTGGGGACAGGCCTACGAGCAGTACTTC. Translation: CASSWGQAYEQYF.

V is TRBV5-1 and J is TRBJ2-7; 7 bases are shared with TRBD1. This CDR3 contains 14 residues. Germline V CDR1 and CDR2: SGHRS, YFSETQ. The ends lost 0 bases at V and 2 bases at J; junction bases unmatched: 2. The CDR3 region has the DNA TGCGCCAGCAGCTTGGGGGACAGCCCCTACGAGCAGTACTTC. Translation: CASSLGDSPYEQYF.

The J gene is TRBJ2-2, the V gene TRBV6-6; 11 bases fit TRBD2. CDR1 MNHNY and CDR2 SVGAGI come from the germline V gene (reference sequence). V lost 5 bases to trimming and J lost 6 bases; unmatched junction nucleotides: 5. The CDR3 is 15 amino acids. CDR3 in amino acids: CASSPGLAEPGELFF. The CDR3 DNA follows: TGTGCCAGCAGTCCGGGACTAGCGGAACCCGGGGAGCTGTTTTTT.

V is TRBV2 and J is TRBJ1-5; 7 bases map to TRBD1. This CDR3 is 14 amino acids long. Trimming took 5 bases from V and 3 from J; bases not matched to a gene: 4. Germline values: CDR1 SNHLY, CDR2 FYNNEI. This chain's CDR3 is CASSTGEFNQPQHF. In DNA, the CDR3 is TGTGCCAGCAGTACAGGGGAGTTCAATCAGCCCCAGCATTTT.

J is TRBJ1-5 and V is TRBV15; 10 bases match TRBD1. This CDR3 has 18 residues. V dropped 0 bases and J dropped 3; count of bases not matched to a gene: 8. The germline V gene has CDR1 LNHNV and CDR2 YYDKDF (reference sequence). DNA for the CDR3: TGTGCCACCAGCAGAGATGGGACAGGGGAATTCTTCAATCAGCCCCAGCATTTT. Translated: CATSRDGTGEFFNQPQHF. The full variable domain, completed using reference TRBV15 and TRBJ1-5, is DAMVIQNPRYQVTQFGKPVTLSCSQTLNHNVMYWYQQKSSQAPKLLFHYYDKDFNNEADTPDNFQSRRPNTSFCFLDIRSPGLGDTAMYLCATSRDGTGEFFNQPQHFGDGTRLSIL.

This clone was detected only once. The CDR3 DNA is TGTGCCAGCAGCCGAAGGACAGGGGTATCGTGGGGCTACACCTTC. Translated: CASSRRTGVSWGYTF. The chain carries TRBV6-1 and TRBJ1-2; TRBD1 aligns across 9 bases. The V and J ends lost 6 bases and 8 bases, in that order; junction bases with no gene match: 13. The CDR3 length is 15 residues. Germline CDR1 and CDR2: MNHNS and SASEGT.

This chain uses TRBV15 with TRBJ1-1, with D maybe TRBD1 (5 bases). V lost 5 bases, J lost 0 bases, and 10 bases lay in between. The CDR3 has 14 residues. In germline, CDR1 is LNHNV, CDR2 YYDKDF (reference sequence). CDR3 coding DNA: TGTGCCACCAGCCCCCGGACACTGAACACTGAAGCTTTCTTT. Its protein is CATSPRTLNTEAFF.

This chain uses TRBV29-1 with TRBJ1-1; tentative D call: TRBD1 (5 bases). V was trimmed by 2 bases and J by 6 bases, leaving 7 bases between them. This CDR3 spans 11 amino acids. From germline, CDR1 is SQVTM and CDR2 ANQGSEA. The CDR3 DNA reads TGCAGCGTTGAACAGGGCGCTGAAGCTTTCTTT. As protein: CSVEQGAEAFF. Together with reference TRBV29-1 and TRBJ1-1, the CDR3 gives the full variable domain: SAVISQKPSRDICQRGTSLTIQCQVDSQVTMMFWYRQQPGQSLTLIATANQGSEATYESGFVIDKFPISRPNLTFSTLTVSNMSPEDSSIYLCSVEQGAEAFFGQGTRLTVV.

The V gene is TRBV29-1, the J gene TRBJ2-5, with TRBD1 matching over 8 bases. This CDR3 has 14 residues. The trim removed 3 bases at V and 2 bases at J, leaving 5 bases unmatched. Germline loops: CDR1 SQVTM, CDR2 ANQGSEA. This chain's CDR3 is CSVEPDRAQETQYF. In DNA, the CDR3 is TGCAGCGTTGAGCCGGACAGGGCTCAAGAGACCCAGTACTTC. Full variable domain (remainder filled in from reference TRBV29-1 and TRBJ2-5): SAVISQKPSRDICQRGTSLTIQCQVDSQVTMMFWYRQQPGQSLTLIATANQGSEATYESGFVIDKFPISRPNLTFSTLTVSNMSPEDSSIYLCSVEPDRAQETQYFGPGTRLLVL.

For the CDR3, the DNA is TGTGCCAGCAGTTTAGGTTTGACTAGTAATCAGCCCCAGCATTTT. Its translation: CASSLGLTSNQPQHF. V and J are TRBV28 and TRBJ1-5; D not resolved. The V end lost 2 bases, the J end lost 4 bases, and 12 bases lay between the germline ends. Per the germline V gene, CDR1 is MDHEN and CDR2 is SYDVKM. The CDR3 loop spans 15 amino acids. Complete variable domain (other parts from reference TRBV28 and TRBJ1-5): DVKVTQSSRYLVKRTGEKVFLECVQDMDHENMFWYRQDPGLGLRLIYFSYDVKMKEKGDIPEGYSVSREKKERFSLILESASTNQTSMYLCASSLGLTSNQPQHFGDGTRLSIL.

This sequence joins TRBV27 and TRBJ1-5; maybe TRBD1 (5 bases). The CDR3 is made up of 14 amino acids. Trimming stripped 4 bases from V and 6 bases from J, with 13 bases between. The germline CDR1 and CDR2 sequences are MNHEY and SMNVEV (reference sequence). The CDR3 loop is CASSWSGQSQPQHF. The CDR3 bases are TGTGCCAGCAGTTGGTCAGGGCAGAGTCAGCCCCAGCATTTT.

The V gene is TRBV6-6, the J gene TRBJ2-3, with a tentative D call TRBD2 (6 bases). The germline V gene encodes CDR1 MNHNY and CDR2 SVGAGI (reference sequence). The V end lost 6 bases, the J end lost 2 bases, and 18 bases lay between the germline ends. The CDR3 extends over 16 amino acids. CDR3 in DNA: TGTGCCAGCAGCGACGGACAAGGGACTTACACAGATACGCAGTATTTT. Protein sequence: CASSDGQGTYTDTQYF.

The gene calls are TRBV5-1 and TRBJ2-1; 7 bases agree with TRBD2. V dropped 1 base and J dropped 12; count of bases not matched to a gene: 10. Germline assignment: CDR1 SGHRS and CDR2 YFSETQ. The CDR3 length is 14 residues. CDR3 in amino acids: CASSLRLAERGQFF. The CDR3 bases are TGCGCCAGCAGCTTGCGTCTAGCGGAAAGGGGGCAGTTCTTC.

V gene TRBV5-4 combines with J gene TRBJ2-3; 8 bases are a match to TRBD2. CDR1 and CDR2 (germline): SGHNT, YYREEE (reference sequence). Losses at the gene ends were 4 bases for V and 0 bases for J; bases not matched to a gene: 7. The CDR3 is 16 residues long. CDR3 coding DNA: TGTGCCAGCAGCCCCGGACTAGCCCCGAGCACAGATACGCAGTATTTT. Translation: CASSPGLAPSTDTQYF. Full variable domain (missing parts from reference TRBV5-4 and TRBJ2-3): ETGVTQSPTHLIKTRGQQVTLRCSSQSGHNTVSWYQQALGQGPQFIFQYYREEENGRGNFPPRFSGLQFPNYSSELNVNALELDDSALYLCASSPGLAPSTDTQYFGPGTRLTVL.

This clone was observed a handful of times. This chain joins TRBV19 and TRBJ2-7; 10 bases are shared with TRBD1. In germline, CDR1 is LNHDA, CDR2 SQIVND (reference sequence). The CDR3 runs 15 residues. Trimming cost V 5 bases and J 1 base; bases outside gene matches: 5. The CDR3 DNA is TGTGCCAGTAGTCCCGGACAGGGGGGGTCCTACGAGCAGTACTTC. Translating it yields CASSPGQGGSYEQYF.

This chain joins TRBV2 and TRBJ2-3, with TRBD2 matching 7 bases. The CDR3 is 17 amino acids. Trimming at V came to 5 bases and at J to 2 bases, leaving 13 bases not matched to a gene. From germline, CDR1 is SNHLY and CDR2 FYNNEI. CDR3 DNA sequence: TGTGCCAGCAGTTTCTCAATTTCCGGGGGGATCACAGATACGCAGTATTTT. This encodes CASSFSISGGITDTQYF.

The J gene is TRBJ2-1, the V gene TRBV28; TRBD2 agrees at 8 bases. V shed 6 bases, J shed 5 bases, and the junction held 6 bases outside the gene matches. CDR3 length equals 14 residues. CDR1 and CDR2 (germline): MDHEN, SYDVKM. CDR3 in DNA: TGTGCCAGCAGGCGGGGACTAGTCCACAATGAGCAGTTCTTC. It translates to CASRRGLVHNEQFF.

This clone was counted a single time. The V and J genes are TRBV5-4 and TRBJ2-5; 10 bases line up with TRBD2. The CDR3 is 15 residues long. The junction had 4 bases not matched to a gene; V was cut back by 4 bases and J by 1 base. Germline-derived CDR1 and CDR2 are SGHNT and YYREEE (reference sequence). DNA of the CDR3: TGTGCCAGCAGCAGTAGCGGGGGGATCCAAGAGACCCAGTACTTC. This codes for CASSSSGGIQETQYF.

The gene calls are TRBV5-1 and TRBJ1-1; 8 bases agree with TRBD1. J was trimmed by 3 bases and V by 2 bases; bases with no gene match: 3. CDR1 is SGHRS, CDR2 YFSETQ, per germline. This CDR3 has 14 residues. CDR3 sequence (DNA): TGCGCCAGCAGCTTTCAGGGGGCAGACACTGAAGCTTTCTTT. It yields the protein CASSFQGADTEAFF.

The chain joins TRBV13 to TRBJ1-4, with 7 positions matching TRBD1. V lost 0 bases to trimming and J lost 8 bases; unmatched junction nucleotides: 6. CDR3 length: 15 amino acids. Germline CDR1 reads PRHDT; CDR2 reads FYEKMQ (reference sequence). The CDR3 coding sequence is TGTGCCAGCAGCTTAGGTTGGCAGGGGGAAGAAAAACTGTTTTTT. Its protein product is CASSLGWQGEEKLFF. Together with reference TRBV13 and TRBJ1-4, the CDR3 gives the full variable domain: AAGVIQSPRHLIKEKRETATLKCYPIPRHDTVYWYQQGPGQDPQFLISFYEKMQSDKGSIPDRFSAQQFSDYHSELNMSSLELGDSALYFCASSLGWQGEEKLFFGSGTQLSVL.

There are a few counts of this clone. The J gene is TRBJ2-7, the V gene TRBV13, with 8 positions matching TRBD1. The CDR3 is 14 residues long. CDR1 is PRHDT, CDR2 FYEKMQ, per germline (reference sequence). V dropped 1 base and J dropped 5; count of bases not matched to a gene: 4. CDR3 residues: CASSLVDRGDEQYF. The DNA of the CDR3 is TGTGCCAGCAGCTTAGTTGACAGGGGAGACGAGCAGTACTTC.

The chain couples TRBV27 to TRBJ2-7, with a tentative D call TRBD2 (5 bases). Germline V lookup: CDR1 MNHEY, CDR2 SMNVEV (reference sequence). V lost 6 bases to trimming and J lost 6 bases, with 18 bases between them. CDR3 length: 14 amino acids. CDR3: CASSPGTSFAEQYF. The CDR3 region has the DNA TGTGCCAGCAGCCCCGGTACTAGTTTCGCCGAGCAGTACTTC.

The chain uses TRBV9 and TRBJ1-2, with no clear D. V lost 2 bases, J lost 4 bases, and 9 bases lay in between. This CDR3 spans 13 amino acids. Germline CDR1 SGDLS, CDR2 YYNGEE. The CDR3 spells CASSVGVTYGYTF. In DNA, the CDR3 is TGTGCCAGCAGCGTCGGGGTTACCTATGGCTACACCTTC.

V gene TRBV10-3 combines with J gene TRBJ2-1; TRBD2 agrees at 8 bases. The CDR3 totals 14 residues. Unmatched junction bases numbered 3, after V lost 0 bases and J lost 8 bases. Looked up from germline, CDR1 is ENHRY and CDR2 is SYGVKD. The CDR3 coding sequence is TGTGCCATCAGTGAGTCAACTAGCGGCCATGAGCAGTTCTTC. Protein sequence: CAISESTSGHEQFF.

The count of this clone is one. The chain uses TRBV9 and TRBJ2-5; tentative D call: TRBD2 (6 bases). Trimming removed 7 bases at V and 2 bases at J, with 15 bases between. CDR3 length: 14 amino acids. From germline, CDR1 is SGDLS and CDR2 YYNGEE. As DNA, the CDR3 is TGTGCCAGCGCGGAGGGCTACCTTCAAGAGACCCAGTACTTC. Translation gives CASAEGYLQETQYF.

The genes are TRBV7-8 and TRBJ2-7; D is uncertain. Germline V gene data show CDR1 as SGHVS and CDR2 as FQNEAQ. The CDR3 has 11 amino acids. V lost 1 base to trimming and J lost 4 bases, with 2 bases between them. The CDR3 bases are TGTGCCAGCAGCTTAGTATACGAGCAGTACTTC. Protein sequence: CASSLVYEQYF.

Of note for this clone: One end of the junction does not line up with germline, which may come from a read error. V gene TRBV7-9 combines with J gene TRBJ2-1; no clear D. The CDR3 totals 12 residues. Germline CDR1 SEHNR, CDR2 FQNEAQ (reference sequence). The CDR3 here is CSSTHRVDEQFF. CDR3 nucleotides: TGTTCCAGCACCCACAGAGTGGATGAGCAGTTCTTC.